Listed below are T cell receptor beta chains from one sample, sequenced in a study of shared clonotypes between healthy human individuals. Here immunoSEQ multiplex PCR was the method, and the copy in TCRdb shows in-frame clones only, minus some. The sample includes about 680,000 clones, just over 90% of them seen just once. Sequenced: naive CD8+ T cells sorted from blood. All receptors derive from a man aged 30 to 45 in good health. Both conserved end residues are part of each CDR3. Each record gives: CDR3 protein, CDR3 DNA, V gene, clone size, J gene, D gene. D genes are given only for firm matches. Clone size is stated in some rows and not others, as once, few, many or a class when expanded.

CDR3 protein: CASSRDYPYEQYF
CDR3 DNA: TGTGCCAGCAGCCGGGACTACCCCTACGAGCAGTACTTC
V gene: TRBV5-6
clone size: once
J gene: TRBJ2-7
D gene: TRBD2

CDR3 protein: CASPTSGRPTDTQYF
CDR3 DNA: TGTGCCAGCCCGACTAGCGGGAGGCCCACAGATACGCAGTATTTT
V gene: TRBV2
clone size: .
J gene: TRBJ2-3
D gene: TRBD2

CDR3 protein: CASSDRDREAVGEMLFF
CDR3 DNA: TGTGCCAGCAGTGATCGGGACAGGGAAGCCGTGGGGGAAATGCTGTTTTTT
V gene: TRBV25-1
clone size: .
J gene: TRBJ2-2
D gene: TRBD1

CDR3 protein: CASSLRDRLVYEQYF
CDR3 DNA: TGTGCCAGCAGCTTGAGGGACAGGTTAGTCTACGAGCAGTACTTC
V gene: TRBV5-5
clone size: .
J gene: TRBJ2-7
D gene: TRBD1

CDR3 protein: CASSILGTPEQFF
CDR3 DNA: TGTGCCAGTAGTATCCTCGGAACCCCAGAGCAGTTCTTC
V gene: TRBV19
clone size: .
J gene: TRBJ2-1
D gene: .

CDR3 protein: CASSLEAGPYGYTF
CDR3 DNA: TGTGCCAGCAGCTTGGAGGCAGGACCCTATGGCTACACCTTC
V gene: TRBV5-4
clone size: few
J gene: TRBJ1-2
D gene: .

CDR3 protein: CASSLGLAGLEETQYF
CDR3 DNA: TGCGCCAGCAGCTTGGGACTAGCGGGGCTAGAAGAGACCCAGTACTTC
V gene: TRBV5-1
clone size: once
J gene: TRBJ2-5
D gene: TRBD2

CDR3 protein: CSVDQRGKQNTEAFF
CDR3 DNA: TGCAGCGTTGACCAAAGAGGGAAACAGAACACTGAAGCTTTCTTT
V gene: TRBV29-1
clone size: .
J gene: TRBJ1-1
D gene: .

CDR3 protein: CASSLAVGLEVFQETQYF
CDR3 DNA: TGTGCCAGCAGCCTCGCGGTGGGACTCGAGGTCTTCCAAGAGACCCAGTACTTC
V gene: TRBV14
clone size: few
J gene: TRBJ2-5
D gene: .

CDR3 protein: CASSLNEGENTEAFF
CDR3 DNA: TGTGCCAGCAGCTTAAATGAAGGGGAGAACACTGAAGCTTTCTTT
V gene: TRBV7-6
clone size: .
J gene: TRBJ1-1
D gene: .

CDR3 protein: CASSSPFGTSQVWEQYF
CDR3 DNA: TGTGCCAGCAGCTCCCCGTTCGGGACTTCCCAAGTATGGGAGCAGTACTTC
V gene: TRBV7-9
clone size: .
J gene: TRBJ2-7
D gene: .

CDR3 protein: CASSIPAGGWETQYF
CDR3 DNA: TGTGCCAGCAGCATCCCGGCAGGGGGCTGGGAGACCCAGTACTTC
V gene: TRBV11-2
clone size: once
J gene: TRBJ2-5
D gene: TRBD1

CDR3 protein: CASSPGTSGSYEQYF
CDR3 DNA: TGCGCCAGCAGCCCTGGGACTAGCGGGAGCTACGAGCAGTACTTC
V gene: TRBV4-1
clone size: .
J gene: TRBJ2-7
D gene: TRBD2

CDR3 protein: CSVERENTGELFF
CDR3 DNA: TGCAGCGTTGAACGGGAGAACACCGGGGAGCTGTTTTTT
V gene: TRBV29-1
clone size: .
J gene: TRBJ2-2
D gene: .